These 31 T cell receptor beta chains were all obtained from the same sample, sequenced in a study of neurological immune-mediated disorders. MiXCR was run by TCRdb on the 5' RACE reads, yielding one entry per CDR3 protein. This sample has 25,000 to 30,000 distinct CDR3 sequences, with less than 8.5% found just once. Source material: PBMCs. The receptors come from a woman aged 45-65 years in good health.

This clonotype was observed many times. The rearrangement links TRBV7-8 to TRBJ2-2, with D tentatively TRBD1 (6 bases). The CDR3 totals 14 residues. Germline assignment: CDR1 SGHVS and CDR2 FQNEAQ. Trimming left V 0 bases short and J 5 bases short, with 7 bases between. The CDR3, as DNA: TGTGCCAGCAGCTTAGCGAGGGGGACCGGGGAGCTGTTTTTT. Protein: CASSLARGTGELFF.

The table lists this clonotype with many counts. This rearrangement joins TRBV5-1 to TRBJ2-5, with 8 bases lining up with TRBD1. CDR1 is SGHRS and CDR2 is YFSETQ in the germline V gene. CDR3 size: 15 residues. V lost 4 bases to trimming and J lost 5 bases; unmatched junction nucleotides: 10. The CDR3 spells CASSPQGADAETQYF. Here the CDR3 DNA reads TGCGCCAGCAGCCCTCAGGGGGCGGACGCGGAGACCCAGTACTTC.

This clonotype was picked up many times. The CDR3 is CSARRNQGALNSPLHF. DNA for the CDR3: TGCAGTGCTAGAAGAAATCAGGGGGCGCTTAATTCACCCCTCCACTTT. The V gene is TRBV20-1, the J gene TRBJ1-6; TRBD1 agrees at 8 bases. CDR3 length equals 16 residues. The germline gives CDR1 DFQATT, CDR2 SNEGSKA (reference sequence). The V segment lost 2 bases and the J segment 6 bases; nucleotides outside the gene matches: 9.

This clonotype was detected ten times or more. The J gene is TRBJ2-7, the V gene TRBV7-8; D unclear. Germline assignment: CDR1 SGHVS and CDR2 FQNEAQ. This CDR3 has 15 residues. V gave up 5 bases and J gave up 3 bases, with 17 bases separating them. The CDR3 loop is CASSLNSSPGYEQYF. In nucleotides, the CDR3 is TGTGCCAGCAGCCTCAATAGCTCCCCGGGCTACGAGCAGTACTTC.

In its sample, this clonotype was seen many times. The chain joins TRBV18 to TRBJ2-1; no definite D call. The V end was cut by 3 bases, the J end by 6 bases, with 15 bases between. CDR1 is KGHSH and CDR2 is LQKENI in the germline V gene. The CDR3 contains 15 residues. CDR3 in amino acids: CASSPQSLGPNEQFF. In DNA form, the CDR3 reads TGTGCCAGCTCACCGCAGTCCTTAGGTCCCAATGAGCAGTTCTTC.

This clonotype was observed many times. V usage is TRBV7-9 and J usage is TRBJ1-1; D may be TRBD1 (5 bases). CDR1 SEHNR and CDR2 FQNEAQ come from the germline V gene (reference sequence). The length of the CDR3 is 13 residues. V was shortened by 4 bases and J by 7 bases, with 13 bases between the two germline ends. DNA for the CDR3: TGTGCCAGCAGCTCGAAGGGGTTGGATGAAGCTTTCTTT. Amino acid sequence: CASSSKGLDEAFF. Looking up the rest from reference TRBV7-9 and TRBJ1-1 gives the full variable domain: DTGVSQNPRHKITKRGQNVTFRCDPISEHNRLYWYRQTLGQGPEFLTYFQNEAQLEKSRLLSDRFSAERPKGSFSTLEIQRTEQGDSAMYLCASSSKGLDEAFFGQGTRLTVV.

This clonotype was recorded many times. For the CDR3, the DNA is TGTGCCATCTTAGACACCTCCAAAAACATTCAGTACTTC. Protein sequence: CAILDTSKNIQYF. The V call is TRBV10-3, the J call TRBJ2-4; D is unresolved. Germline values: CDR1 ENHRY, CDR2 SYGVKD. This CDR3 is built from 13 residues. V was shortened by 8 bases and J by 2 bases, with 10 bases between the two germline ends.

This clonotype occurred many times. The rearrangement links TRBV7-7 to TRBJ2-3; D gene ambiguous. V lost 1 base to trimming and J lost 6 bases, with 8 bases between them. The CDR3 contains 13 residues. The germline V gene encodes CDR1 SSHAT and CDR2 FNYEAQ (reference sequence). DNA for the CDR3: TGTGCCAGCAGCTTAGGGAATGGGGATACGCAGTATTTT. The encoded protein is CASSLGNGDTQYF.

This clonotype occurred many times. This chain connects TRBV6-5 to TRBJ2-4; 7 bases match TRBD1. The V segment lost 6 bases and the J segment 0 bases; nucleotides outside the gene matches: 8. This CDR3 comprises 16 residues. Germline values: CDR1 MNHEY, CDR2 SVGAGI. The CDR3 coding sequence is TGTGCCAGCAGGCAAACAGGGGCCCAAGCCAAAAACATTCAGTACTTC. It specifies CASRQTGAQAKNIQYF.

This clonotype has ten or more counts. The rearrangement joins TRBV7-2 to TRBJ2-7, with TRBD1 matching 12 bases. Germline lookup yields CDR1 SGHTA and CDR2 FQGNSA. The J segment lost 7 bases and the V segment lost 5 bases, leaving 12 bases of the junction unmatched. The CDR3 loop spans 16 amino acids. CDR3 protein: CASSPGPGQGALEQYF. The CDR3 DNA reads TGTGCCAGCAGCCCCGGCCCGGGACAGGGGGCCTTGGAGCAGTACTTC.

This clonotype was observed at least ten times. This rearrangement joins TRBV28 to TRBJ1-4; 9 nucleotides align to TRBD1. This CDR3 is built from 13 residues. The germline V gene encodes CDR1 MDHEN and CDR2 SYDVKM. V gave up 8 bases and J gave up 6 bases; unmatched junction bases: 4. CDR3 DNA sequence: TGTGCCAGCCGGGACAGGGAGGATGAAAAACTGTTTTTT. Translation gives CASRDREDEKLFF.

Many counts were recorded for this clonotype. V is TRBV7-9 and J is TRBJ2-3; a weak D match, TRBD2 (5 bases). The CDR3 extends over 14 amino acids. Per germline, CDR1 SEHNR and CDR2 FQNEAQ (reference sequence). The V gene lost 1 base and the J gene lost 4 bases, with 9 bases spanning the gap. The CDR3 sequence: CASSLGSVSDTQYF. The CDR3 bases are TGTGCCAGCAGCTTAGGTAGCGTATCAGATACGCAGTATTTT.

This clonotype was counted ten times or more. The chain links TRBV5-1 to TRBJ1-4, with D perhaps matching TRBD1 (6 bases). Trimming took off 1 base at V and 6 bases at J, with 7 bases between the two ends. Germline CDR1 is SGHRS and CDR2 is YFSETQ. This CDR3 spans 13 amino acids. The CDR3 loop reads CASSLPGDEKLFF. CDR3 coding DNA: TGCGCCAGCAGCTTGCCAGGGGATGAAAAACTGTTTTTT.

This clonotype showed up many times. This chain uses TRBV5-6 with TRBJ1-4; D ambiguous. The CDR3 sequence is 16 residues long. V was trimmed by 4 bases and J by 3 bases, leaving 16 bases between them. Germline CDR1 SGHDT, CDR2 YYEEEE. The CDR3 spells CASSPLGVGANEKLFF. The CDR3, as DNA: TGTGCCAGCAGCCCGCTGGGCGTCGGGGCTAATGAAAAACTGTTTTTT.

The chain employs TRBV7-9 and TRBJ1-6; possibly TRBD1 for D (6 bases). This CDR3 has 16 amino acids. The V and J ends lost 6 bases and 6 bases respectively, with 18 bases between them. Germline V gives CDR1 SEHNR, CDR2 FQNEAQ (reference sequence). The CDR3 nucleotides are TGTGCCAGCAGACCGGGACAAAGTCTAATTAATTCACCCCTCCACTTT. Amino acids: CASRPGQSLINSPLHF.

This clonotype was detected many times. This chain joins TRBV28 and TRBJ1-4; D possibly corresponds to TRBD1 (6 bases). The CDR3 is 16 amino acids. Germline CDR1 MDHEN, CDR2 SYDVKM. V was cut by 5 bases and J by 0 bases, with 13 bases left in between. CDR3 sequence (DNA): TGTGCCAGCAGTCACCAACAGGGCCCAACTAATGAAAAACTGTTTTTT. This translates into CASSHQQGPTNEKLFF.

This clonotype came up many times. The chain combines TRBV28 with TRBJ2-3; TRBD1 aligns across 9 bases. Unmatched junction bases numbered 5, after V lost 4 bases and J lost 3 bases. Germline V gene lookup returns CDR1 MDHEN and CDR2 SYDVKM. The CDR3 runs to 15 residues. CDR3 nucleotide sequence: TGTGCCAGCAGTTACTCCGGGACAGGGACAGATACGCAGTATTTT. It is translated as CASSYSGTGTDTQYF.

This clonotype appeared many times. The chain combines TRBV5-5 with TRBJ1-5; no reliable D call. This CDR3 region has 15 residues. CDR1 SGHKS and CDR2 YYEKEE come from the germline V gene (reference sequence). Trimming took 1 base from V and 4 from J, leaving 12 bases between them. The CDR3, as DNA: TGTGCCAGCAGCTTGTTGGGGTTGGGAAATCAGCCCCAGCATTTT. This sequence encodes CASSLLGLGNQPQHF. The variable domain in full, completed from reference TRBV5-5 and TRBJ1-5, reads DAGVTQSPTHLIKTRGQQVTLRCSPISGHKSVSWYQQVLGQGPQFIFQYYEKEERGRGNFPDRFSARQFPNYSSELNVNALLLGDSALYLCASSLLGLGNQPQHFGDGTRLSIL.

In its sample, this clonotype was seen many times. The CDR3 bases are TGTGCCAGCAGTTTATCGGGTCTCAATTCACCCCTCCACTTT. Protein sequence: CASSLSGLNSPLHF. V is TRBV27 and J is TRBJ1-6; D is undetermined. The CDR3 has 14 residues. The V end lost 0 bases, the J end lost 7 bases, and 7 bases lay between the germline ends. Germline V CDR1 and CDR2: MNHEY, SMNVEV (reference sequence).

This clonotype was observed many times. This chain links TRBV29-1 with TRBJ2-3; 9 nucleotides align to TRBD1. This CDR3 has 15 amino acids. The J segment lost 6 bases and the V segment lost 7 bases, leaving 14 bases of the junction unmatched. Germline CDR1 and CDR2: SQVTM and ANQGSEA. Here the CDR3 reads CSALRPDRGTDTQYF. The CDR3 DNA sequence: TGCAGCGCCCTGAGGCCGGACAGGGGAACGGATACGCAGTATTTT.

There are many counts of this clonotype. The CDR3 loop is CSANRRDRRADTQYF. As DNA, the CDR3 is TGCAGTGCTAATCGCCGGGACAGAAGGGCAGATACGCAGTATTTT. The rearrangement links TRBV20-1 to TRBJ2-3, with 7 bases fitting TRBD1. Trimming at V came to 4 bases and at J to 4 bases, leaving 11 bases not matched to a gene. CDR3 length equals 15 residues. CDR1 is DFQATT and CDR2 is SNEGSKA in the germline V gene (reference sequence).

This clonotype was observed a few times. The CDR3 protein is CASSSWRAGRIGYTF. CDR3 DNA sequence: TGTGCCAGCAGCTCTTGGCGGGCAGGGAGAATTGGCTACACCTTC. The chain couples TRBV7-2 to TRBJ1-2, with a tentative D call TRBD1 (5 bases). Per the germline V gene, CDR1 is SGHTA and CDR2 is FQGNSA. V dropped 4 bases and J dropped 7 bases, with 19 bases sitting between them. CDR3 size: 15 residues.

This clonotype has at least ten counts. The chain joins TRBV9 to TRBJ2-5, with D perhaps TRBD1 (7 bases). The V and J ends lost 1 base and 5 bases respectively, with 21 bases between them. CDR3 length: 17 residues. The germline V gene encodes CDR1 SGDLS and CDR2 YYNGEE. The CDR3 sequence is CASSVPQGGPWAETQYF. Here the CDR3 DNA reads TGTGCCAGCAGCGTACCTCAGGGGGGCCCCTGGGCGGAGACCCAGTACTTC.

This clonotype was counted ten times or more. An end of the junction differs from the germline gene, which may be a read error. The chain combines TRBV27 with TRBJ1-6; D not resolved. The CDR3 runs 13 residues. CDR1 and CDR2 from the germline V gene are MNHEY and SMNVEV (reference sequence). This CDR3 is CASRKGLSDPFDF. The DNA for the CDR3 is TGTGCCAGCAGAAAAGGACTTTCTGATCCGTTCGATTTT.

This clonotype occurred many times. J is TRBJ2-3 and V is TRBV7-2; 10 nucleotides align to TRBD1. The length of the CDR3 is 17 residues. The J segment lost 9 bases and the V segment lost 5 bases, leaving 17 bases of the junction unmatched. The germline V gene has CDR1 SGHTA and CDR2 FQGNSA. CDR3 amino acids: CASSPTPGQGRTGTQYF. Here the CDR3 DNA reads TGTGCCAGCAGCCCAACACCGGGACAGGGGCGCACAGGGACGCAGTATTTT.

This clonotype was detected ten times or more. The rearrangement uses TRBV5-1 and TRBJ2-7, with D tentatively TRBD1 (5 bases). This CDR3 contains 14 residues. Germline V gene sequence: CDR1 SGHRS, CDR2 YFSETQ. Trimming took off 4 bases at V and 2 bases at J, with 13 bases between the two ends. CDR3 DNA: TGCGCCAGCAGCCTGATTACAGGAACCTACGAGCAGTACTTC. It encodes CASSLITGTYEQYF. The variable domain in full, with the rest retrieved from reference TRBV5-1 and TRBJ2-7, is KAGVTQTPRYLIKTRGQQVTLSCSPISGHRSVSWYQQTPGQGLQFLFEYFSETQRNKGNFPGRFSGRQFSNSRSEMNVSTLELGDSALYLCASSLITGTYEQYFGPGTRLTVT.

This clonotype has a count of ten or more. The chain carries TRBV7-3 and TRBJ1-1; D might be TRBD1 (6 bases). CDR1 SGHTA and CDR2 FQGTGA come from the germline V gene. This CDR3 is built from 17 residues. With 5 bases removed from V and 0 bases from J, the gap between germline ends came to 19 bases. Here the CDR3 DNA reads TGTGCCAGCAGCACTATGACAGGTTTTAAAATGAACACTGAAGCTTTCTTT. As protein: CASSTMTGFKMNTEAFF.

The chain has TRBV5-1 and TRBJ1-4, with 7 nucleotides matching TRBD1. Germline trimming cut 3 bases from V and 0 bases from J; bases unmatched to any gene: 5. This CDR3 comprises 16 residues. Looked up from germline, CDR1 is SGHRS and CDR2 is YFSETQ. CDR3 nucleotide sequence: TGCGCCAGCAGCTGGGGACAGTCTGCAACTAATGAAAAACTGTTTTTT. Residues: CASSWGQSATNEKLFF. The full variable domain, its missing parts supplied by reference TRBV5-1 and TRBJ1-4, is KAGVTQTPRYLIKTRGQQVTLSCSPISGHRSVSWYQQTPGQGLQFLFEYFSETQRNKGNFPGRFSGRQFSNSRSEMNVSTLELGDSALYLCASSWGQSATNEKLFFGSGTQLSVL.

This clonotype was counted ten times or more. DNA for the CDR3: TGTGCCAGCAGCCCGCCGGGACTAATCAGCACAGATACGCAGTATTTT. As protein: CASSPPGLISTDTQYF. The chain recombines TRBV7-9 with TRBJ2-3; 7 bases are a match to TRBD2. Germline V gene lookup returns CDR1 SEHNR and CDR2 FQNEAQ (reference sequence). V dropped 5 bases and J dropped 0; count of bases not matched to a gene: 8. The CDR3 is 16 amino acids. Variable domain in full (rest from reference TRBV7-9 and TRBJ2-3): DTGVSQNPRHKITKRGQNVTFRCDPISEHNRLYWYRQTLGQGPEFLTYFQNEAQLEKSRLLSDRFSAERPKGSFSTLEIQRTEQGDSAMYLCASSPPGLISTDTQYFGPGTRLTVL.

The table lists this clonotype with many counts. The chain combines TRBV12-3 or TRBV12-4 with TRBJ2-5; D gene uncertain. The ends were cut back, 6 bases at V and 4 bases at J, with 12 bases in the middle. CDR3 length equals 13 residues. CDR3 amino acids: CASSPVFAETQYF. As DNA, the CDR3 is TGTGCCAGCAGCCCGGTCTTCGCAGAGACCCAGTACTTC.

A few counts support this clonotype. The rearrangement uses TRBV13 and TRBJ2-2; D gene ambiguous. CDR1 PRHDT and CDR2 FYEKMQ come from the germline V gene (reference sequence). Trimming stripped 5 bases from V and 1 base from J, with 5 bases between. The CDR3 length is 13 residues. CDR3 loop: CASSGKNTGELFF. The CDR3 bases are TGTGCCAGCAGCGGAAAGAACACCGGGGAGCTGTTTTTT.